This T cell receptor (beta chain) derives from a study of early T cells in non-severe SARS-CoV-2 infection. Across the whole study: From unsorted whole blood, bulk RNA was sequenced, and the chains remained unpaired.

Individual cDNA molecules were tagged with unique molecular identifiers, the study reported. TCRdb reprocessed the 5' RACE reads via MiXCR and lists one record per CDR3 protein. This sample yields tens of thousands of distinct CDR3 sequences, of which over 9% are seen a single time; approximately 7% belongs to the top ten. This clonotype was seen repeatedly, ten times or more. The length of the CDR3 is 18 residues. After removal of 6 bases from V and 1 base from J, the junction contained 13 bases not matched to a gene. Per the germline V gene, CDR1 is LNHDA and CDR2 is SQIVND (reference sequence). What was sequenced was whole blood. This rearrangement joins TRBV19 to TRBJ2-2; 8 bases fit TRBD1. This receptor was taken from an adult who was a healthcare worker with PCR-confirmed SARS-CoV-2 infection or an uninfected control (not recorded which). For the CDR3, the DNA is TGTGCCAGTAGACGAACCCGGGACAGGTCCGGGAACACCGGGGAGCTGTTTTTT. It yields the protein CASRRTRDRSGNTGELFF.